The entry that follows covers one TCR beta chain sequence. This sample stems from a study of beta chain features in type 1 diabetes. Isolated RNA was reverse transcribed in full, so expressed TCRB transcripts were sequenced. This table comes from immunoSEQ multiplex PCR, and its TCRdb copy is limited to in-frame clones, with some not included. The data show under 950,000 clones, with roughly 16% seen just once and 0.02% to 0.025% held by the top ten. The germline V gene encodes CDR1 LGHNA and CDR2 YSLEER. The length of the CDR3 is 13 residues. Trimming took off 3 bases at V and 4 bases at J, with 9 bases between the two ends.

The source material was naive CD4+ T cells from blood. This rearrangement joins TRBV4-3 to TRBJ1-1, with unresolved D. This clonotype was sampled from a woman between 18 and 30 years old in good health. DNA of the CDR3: TGCGCCAGCAGCCAGGAGTGGGGCACTGAAGCTTTCTTT. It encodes CASSQEWGTEAFF.